This TCR beta chain was identified during a study of technical replicates of blood from a few donors. Some clones are missing from TCRdb's copy, which holds only in-frame ones; the method was immunoSEQ multiplex PCR. This table has 35,000 to 50,000 clones, around 96% appearing once. Germline V gene lookup returns CDR1 SGHNT and CDR2 YENEEA. Trimming took off 6 bases at V and 0 bases at J, with 12 bases between the two ends. The CDR3 runs to 15 residues. V gene TRBV11-3 combines with J gene TRBJ1-3; D unclear. The clonotype comes from a human donor in good health. Sequencing was done on a sample of T cells isolated from PBMCs. CDR3 region: CASSSEGSSGNTIYF. The CDR3 nucleotides are TGTGCCAGCAGTTCGGAGGGAAGCTCTGGAAACACCATATATTTT.